This T cell receptor (beta chain) was documented in a study of cytomegalovirus exposure and HLA in healthy donors. Study-wide findings and caveats: Most observed TCR sequences were rare, whereas some public TCRs were detected in many donors.

Germline values: CDR1 SGHDN, CDR2 FVKESK. With 1 base clipped from V and 1 base from J, the junction kept 3 bases outside the gene matches. The CDR3 contains 16 residues. In the case of this clone: Its cognate antigen is unknown.

Measured with immunoSEQ multiplex PCR; TCRdb has only the in-frame clones, and not every one. The table includes about 190,000 clones, approximately 84% detected once. The V gene is TRBV14, the J gene TRBJ2-3, with 9 bases aligning to TRBD2. The sequence derives from a man aged 18 to 30 in good health and CMV-seropositive. Sequenced sample: PBMCs. DNA for the CDR3: TGTGCCAGCAGCCAAGGGACTAGCGCGCGCACAGATACGCAGTATTTT. Encoded protein: CASSQGTSARTDTQYF.